This TCR beta chain stems from a study of blood T cell repertoires in COVID-19. In the study overall: Whether acute or convalescent, the COVID-19 samples came from the United States, Italy and Spain. Sources were T cells, B-cell-depleted T cells, or PBMCs; the material itself was cDNA or gDNA.

Using immunoSEQ multiplex PCR, the repertoire was profiled, and TCRdb retains in-frame clones only, with some absent. This sample has about 54,000 clones, with around 80% found just once. The V end lost 2 bases, the J end lost 7 bases, and 10 bases lay between the germline ends. This CDR3 comprises 13 residues. The germline V gene encodes CDR1 SGHKS and CDR2 YYEKEE (reference sequence). Source material: peripheral blood. This chain uses TRBV5-5 with TRBJ1-5, with D possibly being TRBD1 (5 bases). The TCR sequence derives from a human donor in a cohort sampled during active or convalescent COVID-19. CDR3 DNA: TGTGCCAGCAGCTTCTCGGGGGACCAGCCCCAGCATTTT. Translating gives CASSFSGDQPQHF.